These 18 T cell receptor beta chains were sequenced from one sample in a study of blood T cell repertoires in COVID-19. Measured with immunoSEQ multiplex PCR; TCRdb has only the in-frame clones, and not every one. The data show 110,000 to 150,000 clones, with around 76% seen just once and roughly 4.3% held by the top ten. Specimen: peripheral blood. The receptor source for this set is a man aged 60 to 69 with acute or convalescent COVID-19.

The chain's CDR3 is CASSQELVGGLGNNEQFF. The CDR3 nucleotides read TGTGCCAGCAGCCAAGAGCTTGTTGGAGGGTTGGGAAACAATGAGCAGTTCTTC. This chain uses TRBV4-2 with TRBJ2-1, with D tentatively TRBD2 (6 bases). V was trimmed by 0 bases and J by 5 bases, leaving 20 bases between them. The germline V gene has CDR1 LGHNA and CDR2 YNFKEQ. This CDR3 region has 18 residues.

Here the CDR3 reads CASSGGQGRETQYF. CDR3 DNA sequence: TGCGCCAGCAGCGGGGGACAGGGGAGGGAGACCCAGTACTTC. The V gene is TRBV5-1, the J gene TRBJ2-5; 10 bases are a match to TRBD1. After removal of 4 bases from V and 5 bases from J, the junction contained 5 bases not matched to a gene. Germline loops: CDR1 SGHRS, CDR2 YFSETQ. The CDR3 sequence is 14 residues long.

The rearrangement links TRBV2 to TRBJ1-6; 10 bases are shared with TRBD1. The CDR3 has 14 amino acids. The germline gives CDR1 SNHLY, CDR2 FYNNEI. V lost 6 bases to trimming and J lost 7 bases; unmatched junction nucleotides: 3. The CDR3 spells CASRPGQGNSPLHF. Here the CDR3 DNA reads TGTGCCAGCAGACCGGGACAGGGGAATTCACCCCTCCACTTT.

There are a few counts of this clone. This rearrangement joins TRBV18 to TRBJ2-1; TRBD2 agrees at 8 bases. Unmatched junction bases numbered 6, after V lost 6 bases and J lost 5 bases. CDR1 is KGHSH and CDR2 is LQKENI in the germline V gene. This CDR3 is 14 amino acids long. CDR3 in DNA: TGTGCCAGCTCCTTACGGGAGGGCCACAATGAGCAGTTCTTC. It is translated as CASSLREGHNEQFF. The full variable domain, completed using reference TRBV18 and TRBJ2-1, is NAGVMQNPRHLVRRRGQEARLRCSPMKGHSHVYWYRQLPEEGLKFMVYLQKENIIDESGMPKERFSAEFPKEGPSILRIQQVVRGDSAAYFCASSLREGHNEQFFGPGTRLTVL.

The rearrangement joins TRBV5-4 to TRBJ2-3; TRBD2 agrees at 10 bases. The length of the CDR3 is 17 residues. With V trimmed by 0 bases and J by 3 bases, 7 bases remained unmatched. CDR1 and CDR2 (germline): SGHNT, YYREEE (reference sequence). The CDR3 loop is CASSLDPAGGITDTQYF. In DNA, the CDR3 is TGTGCCAGCAGCTTGGATCCAGCGGGAGGGATAACAGATACGCAGTATTTT.

This chain connects TRBV6-5 to TRBJ2-7, with a tentative D call TRBD1 (6 bases). CDR1 is MNHEY and CDR2 is SVGAGI in the germline V gene. CDR3 length: 13 amino acids. Trimming left V 6 bases short and J 4 bases short, with 13 bases between. The CDR3 region has the DNA TGTGCCAGCAGAACTCTCGGGACATACGAGCAGTACTTC. Translated, it gives CASRTLGTYEQYF.

As DNA, the CDR3 is TGTGCCAGCAGCTACCCGGGGCGGGAGGAGACCCAGTACTTC. Translating gives CASSYPGREETQYF. The chain carries TRBV5-4 and TRBJ2-5; 7 bases fit TRBD2. The V segment lost 3 bases and the J segment 5 bases; nucleotides outside the gene matches: 7. Germline V gene data show CDR1 as SGHNT and CDR2 as YYREEE (reference sequence). The CDR3 runs 14 residues.

The genes are TRBV5-4 and TRBJ2-3, with TRBD2 matching 12 bases. The V and J ends lost 1 base and 5 bases, in that order; junction bases with no gene match: 5. This CDR3 has 16 residues. Germline assignment: CDR1 SGHNT and CDR2 YYREEE (reference sequence). The CDR3 protein is CASSLYLAGGGDTQYF. The CDR3 region has the DNA TGTGCCAGCAGCTTGTATCTAGCGGGGGGGGGAGATACGCAGTATTTT. The full variable domain, in which reference TRBV5-4 and TRBJ2-3 provide the parts outside the CDR3, is ETGVTQSPTHLIKTRGQQVTLRCSSQSGHNTVSWYQQALGQGPQFIFQYYREEENGRGNFPPRFSGLQFPNYSSELNVNALELDDSALYLCASSLYLAGGGDTQYFGPGTRLTVL.

This clone occurred once. The chain uses TRBV6-5 and TRBJ2-2; 9 nucleotides line up with TRBD1. V was pared by 0 bases and J by 7 bases, with 6 bases of the junction left unmatched. This CDR3 is built from 16 residues. Germline V gives CDR1 MNHEY, CDR2 SVGAGI. CDR3 coding DNA: TGTGCCAGCAGTTACTCAGGGACAGGGAACCACGGGGAGCTGTTTTTT. Translated: CASSYSGTGNHGELFF.

This clone occurred a few times. The chain is built from TRBV28 and TRBJ2-1; tentatively, D is TRBD2 (6 bases). Between the trimmed V and J ends, which lost 11 bases and 7 bases, there was a span of 15 bases. This CDR3 contains 12 residues. The V gene's germline CDR1 is MDHEN and CDR2 SYDVKM. CDR3 DNA sequence: TGTGCCGGGGCAGGGAGGCTAAATGAGCAGTTCTTC. Translated, it gives CAGAGRLNEQFF.

The chain recombines TRBV19 with TRBJ1-5, with D possibly being TRBD1 (5 bases). V was cut by 6 bases and J by 3 bases, with 24 bases left in between. Per the germline V gene, CDR1 is LNHDA and CDR2 is SQIVND (reference sequence). The CDR3 contains 18 residues. The CDR3 sequence is CASRHLDLTRAANQPQHF. In DNA form, the CDR3 reads TGTGCCAGTAGACACCTAGACCTGACCAGGGCGGCCAATCAGCCCCAGCATTTT. Using reference TRBV19 and TRBJ1-5 for the parts outside the CDR3, the full variable domain is DGGITQSPKYLFRKEGQNVTLSCEQNLNHDAMYWYRQDPGQGLRLIYYSQIVNDFQKGDIAEGYSVSREKKESFPLTVTSAQKNPTAFYLCASRHLDLTRAANQPQHFGDGTRLSIL.

The CDR3 nucleotides read TGTGCCACCAGTGATTTGCACGGTGATACGCAGTATTTT. Encoded protein: CATSDLHGDTQYF. The chain has TRBV24-1 and TRBJ2-3, with D hard to call. The CDR3 sequence is 13 residues long. Germline CDR1 and CDR2: KGHDR and SFDVKD. With 0 bases removed from V and 6 bases from J, the gap between germline ends came to 6 bases.

V is TRBV11-2 and J is TRBJ2-1, with a weak D call TRBD2 (6 bases). Between the trimmed V and J ends, which lost 1 base and 8 bases, there was a span of 9 bases. The length of the CDR3 is 13 residues. Per the germline V gene, CDR1 is SGHAT and CDR2 is FQNNGV. CDR3 protein: CASSLGTSYEQFF. Here the CDR3 DNA reads TGTGCCAGCAGCTTAGGAACTAGCTATGAGCAGTTCTTC.

The chain has TRBV30 and TRBJ2-1; D call uncertain. Germline values: CDR1 GTSNPN, CDR2 SVGIG (reference sequence). The CDR3 sequence is 11 residues long. Trimming shortened V by 5 bases and J by 7 bases, and 9 bases separated the two germline ends. CDR3 DNA sequence: TGTGCCTGGGGCCCCGGGAATGAGCAGTTCTTC. It specifies CAWGPGNEQFF.

The chain uses TRBV6-5 and TRBJ1-4; 8 bases are shared with TRBD1. CDR3 length: 15 residues. The germline gives CDR1 MNHEY, CDR2 SVGAGI. V lost 7 bases and J lost 8; bases outside the gene matches: 12. CDR3 amino acids: CASTSSPQGGEKLFF. CDR3 in DNA: TGTGCCAGCACCTCCTCGCCACAGGGGGGGGAAAAACTGTTTTTT.

J is TRBJ2-7 and V is TRBV9; D may be TRBD2 (5 bases). The germline gives CDR1 SGDLS, CDR2 YYNGEE. This CDR3 contains 17 residues. The V end was cut by 0 bases, the J end by 2 bases, with 18 bases between. In nucleotides, the CDR3 is TGTGCCAGCAGCGTAGGATCGGGCCCACTAGTAGCCTACGAGCAGTACTTC. Its translation: CASSVGSGPLVAYEQYF.

The chain carries TRBV5-1 and TRBJ2-7, with 10 bases that match TRBD2. There are 13 residues in the CDR3. J gave up 3 bases and V 3 bases, and 0 bases lay outside the gene matches. Per the germline V gene, CDR1 is SGHRS and CDR2 is YFSETQ. This CDR3 is CASSWTSGYEQYF. DNA for the CDR3: TGCGCCAGCAGCTGGACTAGCGGCTACGAGCAGTACTTC.

V gene TRBV19 combines with J gene TRBJ2-7; 10 bases line up with TRBD1. The CDR3 length is 14 residues. J gave up 6 bases and V 4 bases, and 6 bases lay outside the gene matches. The germline CDR1 and CDR2 sequences are LNHDA and SQIVND (reference sequence). The CDR3: CASSTRDRGFEQYF. The CDR3 nucleotides are TGTGCCAGTAGTACCCGGGACAGGGGTTTCGAGCAGTACTTC. Filled out from reference TRBV19 and TRBJ2-7, the complete variable domain reads DGGITQSPKYLFRKEGQNVTLSCEQNLNHDAMYWYRQDPGQGLRLIYYSQIVNDFQKGDIAEGYSVSREKKESFPLTVTSAQKNPTAFYLCASSTRDRGFEQYFGPGTRLTVT.